The 17 T cell receptor beta chains listed next were all sequenced from one sample in a study of blood T cell repertoires in COVID-19. Sequencing was performed with immunoSEQ multiplex PCR; in TCRdb, only in-frame clones are kept and a portion is missing. The sample contains some 250,000 clones, around nine tenths of which appear only once. Sequencing was done on a sample of PBMCs or T cells enriched from blood (not recorded which). The origin of the receptors is a man aged 35 to 55 who had recovered from COVID-19.

V and J are TRBV2 and TRBJ2-5; 9 nucleotides align to TRBD1. V lost 5 bases and J lost 2; bases outside the gene matches: 18. The CDR3 contains 19 residues. Looked up from germline, CDR1 is SNHLY and CDR2 is FYNNEI. As DNA, the CDR3 is TGTGCCAGCAGTCAGACGTCCCGGGACAGGGAGGGAAGGCAAGAGACCCAGTACTTC. Encoded protein: CASSQTSRDREGRQETQYF.

The genes are TRBV5-4 and TRBJ1-3, with 7 bases that match TRBD1. The V gene's germline CDR1 is SGHNT and CDR2 YYREEE (reference sequence). This CDR3 has 16 residues. V was clipped by 3 bases and J by 0 bases; unmatched bases: 6. CDR3 DNA sequence: TGTGCCAGCAGCTCCAGATCAGGGGGCTCTGGAAACACCATATATTTT. It specifies CASSSRSGGSGNTIYF.

This sequence joins TRBV11-2 and TRBJ1-3; D unresolved. Trimming removed 2 bases from V and 4 bases from J, with 15 bases in between. This CDR3 has 16 residues. Germline V lookup: CDR1 SGHAT, CDR2 FQNNGV. The CDR3 loop is CASSLFGRSGGNTIYF. CDR3 nucleotide sequence: TGTGCCAGCAGCTTATTTGGTCGCTCGGGAGGAAACACCATATATTTT. The full variable domain, rest sourced from reference TRBV11-2 and TRBJ1-3, is EAGVAQSPRYKIIEKRQSVAFWCNPISGHATLYWYQQILGQGPKLLIQFQNNGVVDDSQLPKDRFSAERLKGVDSTLKIQPAKLEDSAVYLCASSLFGRSGGNTIYFGEGSWLTVV.

This clone came up a few times. The rearrangement links TRBV5-1 to TRBJ2-4; TRBD2 matches at 16 bases. J gave up 11 bases and V 0 bases, and 5 bases lay outside the gene matches. The CDR3 length is 16 residues. Germline V gene data show CDR1 as SGHRS and CDR2 as YFSETQ. CDR3 region: CASSLEGLAGGLVQYF. For the CDR3, the DNA is TGCGCCAGCAGCTTGGAGGGACTAGCGGGGGGGCTAGTTCAGTACTTC.

This chain joins TRBV28 and TRBJ2-3, with TRBD2 matching 9 bases. V lost 5 bases and J lost 6; bases outside the gene matches: 15. Per germline, CDR1 MDHEN and CDR2 SYDVKM. This CDR3 region has 17 residues. The CDR3 DNA sequence: TGTGCCAGCAGTATAATCGTATCGGGACTAGCTTCCGATACGCAGTATTTT. As protein: CASSIIVSGLASDTQYF.

V gene TRBV7-2 combines with J gene TRBJ2-1; TRBD2 matches 11 bases. Germline CDR1 SGHTA, CDR2 FQGNSA. V was pared by 5 bases and J by 8 bases, with 11 bases of the junction left unmatched. There are 16 residues in the CDR3. CDR3 coding DNA: TGTGCCAGCAGCGCCCGAATAGCGGGAGGGGGCGATGAGCAGTTCTTC. This translates into CASSARIAGGGDEQFF. Variable domain in full (rest from reference TRBV7-2 and TRBJ2-1): GAGVSQSPSNKVTEKGKDVELRCDPISGHTALYWYRQSLGQGLEFLIYFQGNSAPDKSGLPSDRFSAERTGGSVSTLTIQRTQQEDSAVYLCASSARIAGGGDEQFFGPGTRLTVL.

The chain's CDR3 is CASQDRGYSYEQYF. CDR3 bases: TGTGCCAGCCAGGACAGGGGGTACTCCTACGAGCAGTACTTC. This sequence joins TRBV13 and TRBJ2-7; 10 bases are shared with TRBD1. CDR1 PRHDT and CDR2 FYEKMQ come from the germline V gene (reference sequence). This CDR3 comprises 14 residues. J gave up 0 bases and V 8 bases, and 4 bases lay outside the gene matches.

The genes are TRBV11-3 and TRBJ1-2; 9 bases fit TRBD1. This CDR3 has 15 amino acids. V lost 1 base, J lost 5 bases, and 5 bases stayed unmatched. CDR1 SGHNT and CDR2 YENEEA come from the germline V gene. The CDR3: CASSLGRTGVYGYTF. The CDR3 DNA follows: TGTGCCAGCAGCTTAGGCCGGACAGGGGTTTATGGCTACACCTTC.

This clone was recorded once. The chain uses TRBV7-9 and TRBJ2-4; 8 nucleotides match TRBD1. Germline loops: CDR1 SEHNR, CDR2 FQNEAQ (reference sequence). The CDR3 spans 16 residues. The V gene end was trimmed by 6 bases and the J gene end by 3 bases; junction bases not matched to a gene: 10. The chain's CDR3 is CASSNQGAIGKNIQYF. CDR3 in DNA: TGTGCCAGCAGTAACCAGGGGGCTATTGGCAAAAACATTCAGTACTTC.

This clone was counted a single time. The genes are TRBV6-5 and TRBJ1-2, with 9 bases identical to TRBD1. Trimming removed 6 bases from V and 3 bases from J; junction bases left unmatched: 2. Germline values: CDR1 MNHEY, CDR2 SVGAGI. This CDR3 has 13 amino acids. CDR3 DNA sequence: TGTGCCAGCAGGGACAGGGGACACTATGGCTACACCTTC. Protein sequence: CASRDRGHYGYTF.

This chain connects TRBV5-4 to TRBJ2-7; 7 bases agree with TRBD1. This CDR3 is 11 amino acids long. CDR1 and CDR2 (germline): SGHNT, YYREEE (reference sequence). The V gene end was trimmed by 4 bases and the J gene end by 6 bases; junction bases not matched to a gene: 1. DNA of the CDR3: TGTGCCAGCAGCCCAGGGGGCGAGCAGTACTTC. Amino acids: CASSPGGEQYF.

This clone was recorded a few times. The V gene is TRBV2, the J gene TRBJ2-1; the match to TRBD2 covers 10 bases. This CDR3 region has 15 residues. V was pared by 4 bases and J by 8 bases, with 8 bases of the junction left unmatched. Germline lookup yields CDR1 SNHLY and CDR2 FYNNEI. The CDR3 region has the DNA TGTGCCAGCAGTGTTGGACTAGCGGAGGGGGATGAGCAGTTCTTC. This codes for CASSVGLAEGDEQFF. Together with reference TRBV2 and TRBJ2-1, the CDR3 gives the full variable domain: EPEVTQTPSHQVTQMGQEVILRCVPISNHLYFYWYRQILGQKVEFLVSFYNNEISEKSEIFDDQFSVERPDGSNFTLKIRSTKLEDSAMYFCASSVGLAEGDEQFFGPGTRLTVL.

This chain connects TRBV24-1 to TRBJ2-2, with a tentative D call TRBD2 (6 bases). The length of the CDR3 is 14 residues. With 2 bases removed from V and 6 bases from J, the gap between germline ends came to 9 bases. From germline, CDR1 is KGHDR and CDR2 SFDVKD. CDR3: CATSDSGTPGELFF. Written as DNA, the CDR3 is TGTGCCACCAGTGATTCCGGGACTCCCGGGGAGCTGTTTTTT.

The genes are TRBV6-5 and TRBJ1-2; D remains unclear. Germline V gene lookup returns CDR1 MNHEY and CDR2 SVGAGI. This CDR3 is built from 16 residues. Deletions cut 3 bases from V and 0 bases from J, with 14 bases between. The CDR3 sequence is CASSYNRAGANYGYTF. The CDR3 DNA reads TGTGCCAGCAGTTATAACCGGGCCGGGGCTAACTATGGCTACACCTTC.

This rearrangement joins TRBV18 to TRBJ2-7; 13 bases agree with TRBD2. The CDR3 is made up of 18 amino acids. Germline V gene lookup returns CDR1 KGHSH and CDR2 LQKENI. With V trimmed by 4 bases and J by 4 bases, 13 bases remained unmatched. The CDR3 is CASSLGLAGVPHAYEQYF. In DNA form, the CDR3 reads TGTGCCAGCTCACTAGGACTAGCGGGAGTGCCCCATGCTTACGAGCAGTACTTC. Based on the CDR3 plus reference TRBV18 and TRBJ2-7, the full variable domain is NAGVMQNPRHLVRRRGQEARLRCSPMKGHSHVYWYRQLPEEGLKFMVYLQKENIIDESGMPKERFSAEFPKEGPSILRIQQVVRGDSAAYFCASSLGLAGVPHAYEQYFGPGTRLTVT.

The rearrangement links TRBV6-5 to TRBJ1-2, with 8 bases that match TRBD1. The germline gives CDR1 MNHEY, CDR2 SVGAGI. The CDR3 runs to 15 residues. The ends lost 6 bases at V and 5 bases at J; junction bases unmatched: 11. The chain's CDR3 is CASSSSATGEYGYTF. The CDR3 region has the DNA TGTGCCAGCAGCTCCTCCGCGACAGGGGAGTATGGCTACACCTTC.

Only one count was recorded for this clone. This chain uses TRBV19 with TRBJ1-1, with a weak D call TRBD1 (6 bases). CDR3 length: 15 residues. CDR1 LNHDA and CDR2 SQIVND come from the germline V gene (reference sequence). V lost 9 bases and J lost 5, with 22 bases in between. As DNA, the CDR3 is TGTGCCAGCCTAAACCGGGACACCCCCCGGACTGAAGCTTTCTTT. Its translation is CASLNRDTPRTEAFF.